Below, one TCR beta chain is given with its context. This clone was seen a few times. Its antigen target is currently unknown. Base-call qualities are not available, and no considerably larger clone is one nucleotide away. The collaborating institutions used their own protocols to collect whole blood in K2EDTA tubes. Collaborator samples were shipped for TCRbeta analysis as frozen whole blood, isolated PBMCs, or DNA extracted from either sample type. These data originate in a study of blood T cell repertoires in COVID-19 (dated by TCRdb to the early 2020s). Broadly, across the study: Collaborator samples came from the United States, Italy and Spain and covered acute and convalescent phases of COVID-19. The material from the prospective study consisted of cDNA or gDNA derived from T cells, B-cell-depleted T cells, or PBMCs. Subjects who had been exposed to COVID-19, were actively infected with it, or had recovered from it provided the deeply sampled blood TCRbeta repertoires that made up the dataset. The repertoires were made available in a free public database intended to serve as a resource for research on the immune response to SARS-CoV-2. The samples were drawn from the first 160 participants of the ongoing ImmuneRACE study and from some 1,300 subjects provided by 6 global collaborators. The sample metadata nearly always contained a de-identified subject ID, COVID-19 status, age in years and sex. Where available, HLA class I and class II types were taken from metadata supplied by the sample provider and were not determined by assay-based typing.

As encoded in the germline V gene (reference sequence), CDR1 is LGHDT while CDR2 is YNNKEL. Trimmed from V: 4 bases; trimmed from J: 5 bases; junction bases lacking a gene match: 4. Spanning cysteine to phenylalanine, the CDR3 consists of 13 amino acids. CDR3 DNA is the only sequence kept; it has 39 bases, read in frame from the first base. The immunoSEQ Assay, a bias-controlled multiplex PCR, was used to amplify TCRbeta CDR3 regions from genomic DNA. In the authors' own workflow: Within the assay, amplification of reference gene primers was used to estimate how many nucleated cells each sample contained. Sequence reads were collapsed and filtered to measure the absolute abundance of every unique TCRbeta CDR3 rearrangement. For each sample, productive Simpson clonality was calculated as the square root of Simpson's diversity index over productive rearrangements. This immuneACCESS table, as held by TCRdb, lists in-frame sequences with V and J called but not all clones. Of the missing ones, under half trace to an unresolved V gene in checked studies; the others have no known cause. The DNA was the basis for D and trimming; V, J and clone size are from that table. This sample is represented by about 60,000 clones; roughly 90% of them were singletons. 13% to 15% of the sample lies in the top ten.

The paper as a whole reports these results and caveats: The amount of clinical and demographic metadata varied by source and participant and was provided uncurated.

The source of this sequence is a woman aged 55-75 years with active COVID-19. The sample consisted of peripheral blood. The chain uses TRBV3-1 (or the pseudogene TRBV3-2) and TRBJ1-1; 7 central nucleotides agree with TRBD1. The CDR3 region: CASSPRQGTEAFF. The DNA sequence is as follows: TGTGCCAGCAGCCCCCGACAGGGTACTGAAGCTTTCTTT.